What follows describes a single T cell receptor (beta chain). Antigen: not known. Profiled with immunoSEQ multiplex PCR; TCRdb holds only in-frame clones, not every one. The table lists tens of thousands of clones, around 85% of them singletons. These data originate in a study of T cells in localized non-small cell lung cancer. Study-wide results and limits: T cell clonality was highest in uninvolved adjacent lung, above tumor. Longer overall survival was seen with higher T cell density measured in blood. Appearance in adjacent lung was seen for a median approximately 58 of the top 100 tumor clones. It remains possible that heterogeneity exists, since only one tumor region was sequenced.

The sequencing here drew on peripheral blood, taken before any cancer treatment. This receptor was obtained from a woman aged 35-75 years with stage I lung adenocarcinoma.

The CDR3 here is CASSLSPGQGNEKLFF. The CDR3 DNA is TGTGCCAGCAGTTTATCCCCGGGACAGGGTAATGAAAAACTGTTTTTT. The chain recombines TRBV28 with TRBJ1-4; 9 bases align to TRBD1. Germline CDR1 MDHEN, CDR2 SYDVKM. This CDR3 comprises 16 residues. J gave up 4 bases and V 1 base, and 4 bases lay outside the gene matches.